The clone carrying this T cell receptor (beta chain) was counted a few times. Its antigen is unidentified. All of the donors were Caucasians in good health. This record belongs to a study of identical twins. TCRdb processed the 5' RACE reads anew with MiXCR; each CDR3 protein has one entry. The profile covers more than 650,000 distinct CDR3 sequences, with roughly 6.2% appearing a single time and 1.5% to 2% taken by the ten largest. The study, taken as a whole, reports: Carriage of fewer insertions was seen in abundant cord blood beta clonotypes, whereas memory repertoires showed none.

Trimming cost V 2 bases and J 0 bases, with 14 bases left between them. This CDR3 has 17 residues. Germline V lookup: CDR1 SGHAT, CDR2 FQNNGV. The rearrangement links TRBV11-2 to TRBJ1-3; D is unclear. The TCR originated in a young man in good health. Sequenced sample: naive T cells sorted from blood. The CDR3 DNA reads TGTGCCAGCAGCTTAATAAGCGCGCGGCCCTCTGGAAACACCATATATTTT. This gives the protein CASSLISARPSGNTIYF.